The 12 T cell receptor beta chains below come from one sample, sequenced in a study of cytomegalovirus exposure and HLA in healthy donors. The table came from immunoSEQ multiplex PCR; TCRdb's copy has only in-frame clones and leaves some out. This table holds a few hundred thousand clones, approximately 91% found once. The sequencing input was PBMCs. These receptors were collected from a man aged 25 to 40 in good health and CMV-seronegative.

V and J are TRBV6-6 and TRBJ2-3, with D perhaps matching TRBD2 (7 bases). The V end was cut by 3 bases, the J end by 6 bases, with 13 bases between. CDR1 and CDR2 from the germline V gene are MNHNY and SVGAGI (reference sequence). The CDR3 is 14 residues long. The CDR3 protein is CASSYTGGWDTQYF. The CDR3 nucleotides are TGTGCCAGCAGTTATACGGGGGGCTGGGATACGCAGTATTTT.

V gene TRBV4-1 combines with J gene TRBJ2-7; D might be TRBD1 (7 bases). Germline V CDR1 and CDR2: MGHRA, YSYEKL. This CDR3 contains 15 residues. Trimming removed 0 bases at V and 4 bases at J, with 13 bases between. CDR3 residues: CASSQDVQGGYEQYF. For the CDR3, the DNA is TGCGCCAGCAGCCAAGACGTCCAGGGGGGATACGAGCAGTACTTC.

V gene TRBV6-5 combines with J gene TRBJ2-2, with 9 bases that match TRBD1. V lost 6 bases to trimming and J lost 3 bases; unmatched junction nucleotides: 5. The V gene's germline CDR1 is MNHEY and CDR2 SVGAGI. This CDR3 is 15 amino acids long. CDR3 protein: CASREDRGYTGELFF. In DNA, the CDR3 is TGTGCCAGCAGAGAGGACAGGGGATACACCGGGGAGCTGTTTTTT.

This chain uses TRBV7-9 with TRBJ2-7, with D tentatively TRBD1 (5 bases). CDR3 length: 11 amino acids. The germline CDR1 and CDR2 sequences are SEHNR and FQNEAQ (reference sequence). V shed 5 bases and J shed 6 bases, with 8 bases lying between them. CDR3 bases: TGTGCCAGCAGCGGACACTTCGAGCAGTACTTC. Translating it yields CASSGHFEQYF.

This chain joins TRBV4-1 and TRBJ2-5; tentatively, D is TRBD1 (5 bases). The CDR3 loop spans 16 amino acids. From germline, CDR1 is MGHRA and CDR2 YSYEKL. Trimming left V 3 bases short and J 5 bases short, with 19 bases between. The CDR3 DNA is TGCGCCAGCAGCCAGGATACAAGGGGATTGAGGGAGACCCAGTACTTC. This translates into CASSQDTRGLRETQYF.

In its sample, this clone was seen once. The J gene is TRBJ2-6, the V gene TRBV18, with 7 bases identical to TRBD1. The V gene end was trimmed by 2 bases and the J gene end by 4 bases; junction bases not matched to a gene: 8. Germline CDR1 and CDR2: KGHSH and LQKENI. The CDR3 consists of 17 residues. CDR3 in DNA: TGTGCCAGCTCACCAACTATCACAGGGGCCGGGGCCAACGTCCTGACTTTC. It translates to CASSPTITGAGANVLTF. Drawing the rest from reference TRBV18 and TRBJ2-6, the complete variable domain is NAGVMQNPRHLVRRRGQEARLRCSPMKGHSHVYWYRQLPEEGLKFMVYLQKENIIDESGMPKERFSAEFPKEGPSILRIQQVVRGDSAAYFCASSPTITGAGANVLTFGAGSRLTVL.

The rearrangement links TRBV27 to TRBJ2-2, with D perhaps TRBD2 (7 bases). The CDR3 is 14 amino acids. V lost 4 bases to trimming and J lost 5 bases, with 11 bases between them. Per germline, CDR1 MNHEY and CDR2 SMNVEV (reference sequence). Written as DNA, the CDR3 is TGTGCCAGCAGTTATCGGGGGGCGACCGGGGAGCTGTTTTTT. This encodes CASSYRGATGELFF.

This clone was picked up a small number of times. V gene TRBV9 combines with J gene TRBJ2-2; D perhaps matches TRBD1 (6 bases). The V and J ends lost 3 bases and 0 bases respectively, with 9 bases between them. The CDR3 runs 15 residues. Germline V gene data show CDR1 as SGDLS and CDR2 as YYNGEE. The DNA for the CDR3 is TGTGCCAGCAGCGCCGGGACACCGAACACCGGGGAGCTGTTTTTT. Its protein is CASSAGTPNTGELFF.

This clone is a singleton in its sample. The rearrangement uses TRBV6-1 and TRBJ2-1, with a tentative D call TRBD2 (7 bases). Trimming stripped 3 bases from V and 8 bases from J, with 20 bases between. Germline CDR1 reads MNHNS; CDR2 reads SASEGT. The CDR3 is 16 residues long. Written as DNA, the CDR3 is TGTGCCAGCAGTGACCTCCTATCGGGGGGCAACGATGAGCAGTTCTTC. This codes for CASSDLLSGGNDEQFF.

The chain links TRBV2 to TRBJ2-7; a possible D gene is TRBD1 (5 bases). The length of the CDR3 is 11 residues. CDR1 and CDR2 from the germline V gene are SNHLY and FYNNEI. The ends were cut back, 8 bases at V and 5 bases at J, with 10 bases in the middle. CDR3 nucleotide sequence: TGTGCCAGCGCCGCAGGGAACGAGCAGTACTTC. It yields the protein CASAAGNEQYF.

The V call is TRBV5-6, the J call TRBJ1-2; D not resolved. Germline lookup yields CDR1 SGHDT and CDR2 YYEEEE. This CDR3 is built from 16 residues. V lost 4 bases and J 4 bases, leaving 20 bases between the germline ends. CDR3 in amino acids: CASSTPRGNTIYGYTF. In nucleotides, the CDR3 is TGTGCCAGCAGCACCCCGAGAGGGAATACAATCTATGGCTACACCTTC. Filled out from reference TRBV5-6 and TRBJ1-2, the complete variable domain reads DAGVTQSPTHLIKTRGQQVTLRCSPKSGHDTVSWYQQALGQGPQFIFQYYEEEERQRGNFPDRFSGHQFPNYSSELNVNALLLGDSALYLCASSTPRGNTIYGYTFGSGTRLTVV.

The DNA for the CDR3 is TGTGCTAGTGGTCAGAACGCTGACATGCCCAATCAGCCCCAGCATTTT. Protein: CASGQNADMPNQPQHF. The rearrangement links TRBV12-5 to TRBJ1-5; unclear D gene. V was cut by 5 bases and J by 3 bases, with 17 bases left in between. Germline V CDR1 and CDR2: LGHNT, FRNRAP. This CDR3 spans 16 amino acids.